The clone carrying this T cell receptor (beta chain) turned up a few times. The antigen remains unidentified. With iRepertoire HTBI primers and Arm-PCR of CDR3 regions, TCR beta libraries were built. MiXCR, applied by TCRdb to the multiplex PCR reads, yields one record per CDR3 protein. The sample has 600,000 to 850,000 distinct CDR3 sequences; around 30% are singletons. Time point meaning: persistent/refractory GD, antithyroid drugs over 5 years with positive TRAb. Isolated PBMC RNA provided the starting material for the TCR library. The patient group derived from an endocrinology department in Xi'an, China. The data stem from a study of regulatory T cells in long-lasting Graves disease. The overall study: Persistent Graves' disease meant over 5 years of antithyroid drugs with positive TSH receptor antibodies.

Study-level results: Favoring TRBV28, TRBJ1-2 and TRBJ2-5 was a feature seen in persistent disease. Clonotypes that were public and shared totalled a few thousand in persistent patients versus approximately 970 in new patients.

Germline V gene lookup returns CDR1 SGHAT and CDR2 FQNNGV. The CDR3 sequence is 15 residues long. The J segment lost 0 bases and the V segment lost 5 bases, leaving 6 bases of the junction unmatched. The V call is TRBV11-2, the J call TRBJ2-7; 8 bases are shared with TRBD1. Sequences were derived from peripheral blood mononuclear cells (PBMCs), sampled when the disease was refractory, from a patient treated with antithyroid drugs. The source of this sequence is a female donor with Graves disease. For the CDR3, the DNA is TGTGCCAGCAGCCGATCGGGACAGGTCTCCTACGAGCAGTACTTC. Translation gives CASSRSGQVSYEQYF.